The rows below give T cell receptor beta chains drawn from one sample of a study of graft-versus-host responses after intestinal transplantation. The table came from immunoSEQ multiplex PCR; TCRdb's copy has only in-frame clones and leaves some out. The sample shows 77,000 or so clones, about 94% of them seen only once. These receptors' targets are unknown. Sequencing was performed on unstimulated CD8+ T cells sorted from spleen or lymph node cells, taken before intestinal transplant. The receptors stem from a human donor who received an intestinal transplant. Both conserved end residues are part of each CDR3. D genes are given only for firm matches. Size is stated for part of the rows, as once, few or many counts, or as a class when the clone is expanded.

j_call v_call clone_size d_call cdr3_nt cdr3_aa
TRBJ2-1 TRBV5-6 NA NA TGTGCCAGCAGCCCCGTTAAAGCGGAGTACAATGAGCAGTTCTTC CASSPVKAEYNEQFF
TRBJ2-1 TRBV5-8 NA NA TGTGCCAGCAGCTTACGAGGGAGCTACAATGAGCAGTTCTTC CASSLRGSYNEQFF
TRBJ2-7 TRBV14 NA NA TGTGCCAGCAGCCAAGTAATAGATCCCAACGAGCAGTACTTC CASSQVIDPNEQYF
TRBJ2-7 TRBV11-2 NA TRBD2 TGTGCCAGCAGCTTAGGCACTAGCGGGAGGGCCGGTTACGAGCAGTACTTC CASSLGTSGRAGYEQYF
TRBJ2-1 TRBV5-1 NA NA TGCGCCAGCAGCTCCGGGCAGGCCAATGAGCAGTTCTTC CASSSGQANEQFF
TRBJ2-7 TRBV2 NA TRBD2 TGTGCCAGCAGGGCCAAAGCTACACTTCGGACTAGCGGGACCTACGAGCAGTACTTC CASRAKATLRTSGTYEQYF
TRBJ2-1 TRBV7-9 NA TRBD2 TGTGCCAGCAGCCCCCGCTTGACTAGCGGGTCCTACAATGAGCAGTTCTTC CASSPRLTSGSYNEQFF
TRBJ2-1 TRBV28 NA NA TGTGCCAGCAGTTCAGGGGAGTACAATGAGCAGTTCTTC CASSSGEYNEQFF
TRBJ2-7 TRBV5-6 NA TRBD2 TGTGCCAGCAGCCCGGGGACTAGCGGACCCTACGAGCAGTACTTC CASSPGTSGPYEQYF
TRBJ2-1 TRBV15 NA TRBD2 TGTGCCACCAGCTCTCGGACTAGCGGCCTCTACAATGAGCAGTTCTTC CATSSRTSGLYNEQFF
TRBJ1-2 TRBV6-5 once TRBD1 TGTGCCAGCAGTTGGACAGGGGTCCCCTCTAACTATGGCTACACCTTC CASSWTGVPSNYGYTF
TRBJ1-4 TRBV5-6 NA NA TGTGCCAGCAGCTTGGAAGAGGAAAAACTGTTTTTT CASSLEEEKLFF
TRBJ2-7 TRBV4-2 once TRBD2 TGTGCCAGCAGCCAAGAAAGGTTAGGACTAGCGGCCTACGAGCAGTACTTC CASSQERLGLAAYEQYF
TRBJ2-5 TRBV19 NA TRBD1 TGTGCCAGTAGTATAGGCGACAGGGAAGAGACCCAGTACTTC CASSIGDREETQYF
TRBJ1-1 TRBV7-9 NA NA TGTGCCAGCAGCTTTCCGGGACTCCGGAGAGGTACTGAAGCTTTCTTT CASSFPGLRRGTEAFF
TRBJ2-7 TRBV10-1 NA NA TGCGCCAGCAGTGAGAGATGGGCTCCTACCAACGAGCAGTACTTC CASSERWAPTNEQYF
TRBJ2-7 TRBV6-5 NA NA TGTGTTACTGCCCAAACGGGACCCCTCGAGCAGTACTTC CVTAQTGPLEQYF
TRBJ1-3 TRBV19 few NA TGTGCCAGTAGTATCGGCAGGAGGAACACCATATATTTT CASSIGRRNTIYF
TRBJ2-7 TRBV6-5 NA NA TGTGCCAGCAGTTACAGGGCAGACTACGAGCAGTACTTC CASSYRADYEQYF
TRBJ2-7 TRBV6-1 NA NA TGTGCCAGCAGTGAAGTCGTGGAGTACTCCTACGAGCAGTACTTC CASSEVVEYSYEQYF
TRBJ1-5 TRBV4-1 NA NA TGCGCCAGCAGCCAAGGCAGGGCGCAGCCCCAGCATTTT CASSQGRAQPQHF
TRBJ2-1 TRBV4-1 NA NA TGCGCCAGCAGCCAAGGGGACAATGAGCAGTTCTTC CASSQGDNEQFF
TRBJ2-7 TRBV15 NA NA TGTGCCTCCGGACGGTCTGATTACGAGCAGTACTTC CASGRSDYEQYF
TRBJ2-7 TRBV2 NA TRBD2 TGTGCCAGTACCCTGGTAGCGGGAGAGGACTACGAGCAGTACTTC CASTLVAGEDYEQYF
TRBJ2-7 TRBV4-3 NA NA TGCGCCAGCAGCCAAGAAGGGACGTTGATTTACGAGCAGTACTTC CASSQEGTLIYEQYF
TRBJ1-2 TRBV10-3 NA NA TGTGCCATCAGTGAGTCAGATACTAACTATGGCTACACCTTC CAISESDTNYGYTF
TRBJ1-5 TRBV27 NA NA TGTGCCAGCAGTATCGGGTGGGGCCTAAATCAGCCCCAGCATTTT CASSIGWGLNQPQHF
TRBJ2-1 TRBV5-6 NA TRBD2 TGTGCCAGCAGCTTGGTAGCGGGGCCCCATGCCCGCAATGAGCAGTTCTTC CASSLVAGPHARNEQFF
TRBJ2-2 TRBV18 NA NA TGTGCCAGCTCACCTCCCGTCCGCGGGGACACCGGGGAGCTGTTTTTT CASSPPVRGDTGELFF
TRBJ2-7 TRBV4-2 NA TRBD1 TGTGCCAGCAGCCAAGGTCACAGGGGGCTTTACGAGCAGTACTTC CASSQGHRGLYEQYF
TRBJ1-1 TRBV4-1 once NA TGCGCCAGCAGCCATAAACTGGGTTTCCATACTGAAGCTTTCTTT CASSHKLGFHTEAFF
TRBJ2-7 TRBV15 NA NA TGTGCCACCAGCAAAGGGGTAACAGGAGCCACCTACGAGCAGTACTTC CATSKGVTGATYEQYF
TRBJ2-1 TRBV27 NA NA TGTGCCAGCAGTTTGGGGAGTTACAATGAGCAGTTCTTC CASSLGSYNEQFF
TRBJ2-7 TRBV11-2 once NA TGTGCCAGCAGCCCCCGGGGACTGACCTACGAGCAGTACTTC CASSPRGLTYEQYF
TRBJ1-5 TRBV6-1 NA TRBD1 TGTGCCAGCAGTGAAAGGGGCCAGGGGGGCCTTCCCCAGCATTTT CASSERGQGGLPQHF
TRBJ2-1 TRBV27 NA NA TGTGCCAGCAGTTCTCTTTCCGCAACGGGATTACACAATGAGCAGTTCTTC CASSSLSATGLHNEQFF
TRBJ2-7 TRBV28 once TRBD2 TGTGCCAGCAGTGCCGGACTAGAACGCTACGAGCAGTACTTC CASSAGLERYEQYF
TRBJ2-1 TRBV7-8 NA TRBD2 TGTGCCAGCAGCAACACGGGAGGGGGGGTCAATGAGCAGTTCTTC CASSNTGGGVNEQFF
TRBJ1-1 TRBV4-2 NA NA TGTGCCAGCAGCCACCCTTTCGGTGAGGGGAACACTGAAGCTTTCTTT CASSHPFGEGNTEAFF
TRBJ2-5 TRBV21-1 NA NA TGTGCCAGCAGCAAGTGTCGGACACAATACCAAGAGACCCAGTACTTC CASSKCRTQYQETQYF